This T cell receptor (beta chain) was recovered during a study of breast tumors, draining lymph nodes, adjacent tissues. This clonotype was counted at least ten times. Its antigen remains unidentified. The lymph nodes were axillary draining lymph nodes from breast cancer patients. The study, taken as a whole, reports: Luminal-like breast cancer showed significantly higher tumor–nontumor repertoire similarity than basal-like. Data only fit, rather than demonstrated, lymph node origin of most tumor T cells. Tumors had less TCR diversity than lymph nodes, more than nontumor tissue.

Trimming took off 4 bases at V and 0 bases at J, with 17 bases between the two ends. The germline V gene encodes CDR1 SGHDN and CDR2 FVKESK. CDR3 length: 17 residues. TCRdb redid the calling of the multiplex PCR reads with MiXCR, one entry per CDR3 protein. The data show nearly 200,000 distinct CDR3 sequences, 31% seen once. The sequence was obtained from a female donor with breast cancer. Some clones in this sample may be carry-over from other donors' samples. V gene TRBV14 combines with J gene TRBJ2-3; D may be TRBD1 or TRBD2 (5 bases each). The source material was axillary lymph node tissue. This CDR3 is CASSPGAHITSTDTQYF. In nucleotides, the CDR3 is TGTGCCAGCAGCCCCGGGGCCCACATTACTAGCACAGATACGCAGTATTTT.